These T cell receptor beta chains were read from a single sample in a study of shared clonotypes between healthy human individuals. Profiling relied on immunoSEQ multiplex PCR, and the TCRdb table lists in-frame clones only, not all of them. This table has around 1.5 million clones, roughly 98% appearing once. Sample: naive CD4+ T cells sorted from blood. Every receptor here comes from a man younger than 45 in good health. Both conserved end residues are part of each CDR3. The D gene is left open where the match is weak. Only part of the rows carry a size: once, few, many, or a class if the clone is expanded.

CDR3 length,clone size,D gene,V gene,J gene,CDR3 DNA,CDR3 protein
15,-,TRBD2,TRBV5-1,TRBJ2-1,TGCGCCAGCAGCTTGGGGACTAGCGGGAGCAATGAGCAGTTCTTC,CASSLGTSGSNEQFF
17,-,-,TRBV5-1,TRBJ2-2,TGCGCCAGCAGCTTGTCTATTGGCAGGTCGAACACCGGGGAGCTGTTTTTT,CASSLSIGRSNTGELFF
16,-,-,TRBV28,TRBJ2-7,TGTGCCAGCAGTCACCCCGAACAGCGGGTCTCCTACGAGCAGTACTTC,CASSHPEQRVSYEQYF
17,once,-,TRBV7-8,TRBJ2-7,TGTGCCAGCAGCTTTAGGGCACGGGAGATCGACTCCTACGAGCAGTACTTC,CASSFRAREIDSYEQYF
16,-,TRBD1,TRBV25-1,TRBJ2-4,TGTGCCAGCAGTGATAAGACCGGGACAGGGGACAACATTCAGTACTTC,CASSDKTGTGDNIQYF
14,-,-,TRBV7-9,TRBJ1-2,TGTGCCAGCAGCTCTACCCCCACAGTCTATGGCTACACCTTC,CASSSTPTVYGYTF
14,once,TRBD1,TRBV7-7,TRBJ2-3,TGTGCCAGCAGCGCGGGACAGGGAATAGATACGCAGTATTTT,CASSAGQGIDTQYF
14,-,-,TRBV27,TRBJ1-5,TGTGCCAGCAGTTCGTGGGGAGGGAATCAGCCCCAGCATTTT,CASSSWGGNQPQHF
14,-,-,TRBV7-9,TRBJ1-1,TGTGCCAGCAGCCGGGCTCTTGGGAACACTGAAGCTTTCTTT,CASSRALGNTEAFF
15,-,TRBD2,TRBV10-1,TRBJ2-3,TGCGCCAGCAGCCGGACTAGCGGTAGCACAGATACGCAGTATTTT,CASSRTSGSTDTQYF
14,-,TRBD1,TRBV7-8,TRBJ1-5,TGTGCCAGTAACCCAACAGGGGCTGATCAGCCCCAGCATTTT,CASNPTGADQPQHF
16,once,-,TRBV4-1,TRBJ1-2,TGCGCCAGCAGCCATCACCTCGACAGACCTAACTATGGCTACACCTTC,CASSHHLDRPNYGYTF
13,-,-,TRBV27,TRBJ2-7,TGTGCCAGCAGTTTTGGGCCGTCGGCCGAGCAGTACTTC,CASSFGPSAEQYF
13,-,-,TRBV7-9,TRBJ2-5,TGTGCCAGCAGCTTACGGGAACAAGAGACCCAGTACTTC,CASSLREQETQYF
10,once,-,TRBV29-1,TRBJ2-7,TGCAGCGTTGTCGGGGCGGAGCAGTACTTC,CSVVGAEQYF
15,once,-,TRBV7-9,TRBJ1-1,TGTGCCAGCAGCTTAGAAGGGCAGGCGGCGGCTGAAGCTTTCTTT,CASSLEGQAAAEAFF
16,-,-,TRBV28,TRBJ1-5,TGTGCCAGCAGTTTCAGCGCAGGGATGGTAAATCAGCCCCAGCATTTT,CASSFSAGMVNQPQHF
17,-,TRBD1,TRBV28,TRBJ2-7,TGTGCCAGCAGTTTCCCCATGAGGGCCAGGGGGCTTTACGAGCAGTACTTC,CASSFPMRARGLYEQYF
14,-,TRBD2,TRBV5-1,TRBJ2-3,TGCGCCAGCAGTTTAGCGGGAGGGACAGATACGCAGTATTTT,CASSLAGGTDTQYF
11,-,TRBD1,TRBV6-1,TRBJ2-3,TGTGCCAGCACCCGGGGGACAGGGCAGTATTTT,CASTRGTGQYF
14,-,-,TRBV2,TRBJ2-2,TGTGCCAGCCCTCGTCCAACGAACACCGGGGAGCTGTTTTTT,CASPRPTNTGELFF
16,-,TRBD2,TRBV6-4,TRBJ2-2,TGTGCCAGCAGTGACGGACTAGCGGGCAACACCGGGGAGCTGTTTTTT,CASSDGLAGNTGELFF
19,once,TRBD1,TRBV18,TRBJ1-3,TGTGCCAGCTCACTGCTCGGGACAGGGCGACTGGACTCTGGAAACACCATATATTTT,CASSLLGTGRLDSGNTIYF
15,once,TRBD1,TRBV5-4,TRBJ2-3,TGTGCCAGCAGCTTGGACGACAGGGGGGAGGATACGCAGTATTTT,CASSLDDRGEDTQYF
12,-,-,TRBV10-3,TRBJ2-7,TGTGCCATCAGTGATGCGCGGAACGAGCAGTACTTC,CAISDARNEQYF
16,-,-,TRBV5-1,TRBJ1-3,TGCGCCAGCAGCTTGGGGCCGGAAACCTCTGGAAACACCATATATTTT,CASSLGPETSGNTIYF
15,-,-,TRBV5-4,TRBJ2-3,TGTGCCAGCAGCTTGGGGCGGAGCGGCACAGATACGCAGTATTTT,CASSLGRSGTDTQYF
14,-,-,TRBV5-1,TRBJ1-1,TGCGCCAGCAGCTTCTCGGGGGGAGTGACTGAAGCTTTCTTT,CASSFSGGVTEAFF
13,-,-,TRBV18,TRBJ1-4,TGTGCCAGCTCACTGAAGGATAATGAAAAACTGTTTTTT,CASSLKDNEKLFF
16,-,TRBD2,TRBV9,TRBJ2-1,TGTGCCAGCAGCGTATTAGGGACTAGCGCAAACAATGAGCAGTTCTTC,CASSVLGTSANNEQFF
12,-,-,TRBV28,TRBJ2-7,TGTGCCAGCAGTGGGTTCCCCTACGAGCAGTACTTC,CASSGFPYEQYF
14,-,-,TRBV2,TRBJ2-7,TGTGCCAGCTGTCCTGTGGGCCTTCCCAACGAGCAGTACTTC,CASCPVGLPNEQYF
12,once,-,TRBV6-6,TRBJ2-7,TGTGCCAGCAGCCCTGAACGATACGAGCAGTACTTC,CASSPERYEQYF
16,-,-,TRBV7-2,TRBJ2-1,TGTGCCAGCAGCTTAGTGGCGGGAACCTCCTACAATGAGCAGTTCTTC,CASSLVAGTSYNEQFF
14,-,-,TRBV7-6,TRBJ2-1,TGTGCCAGCAGCGTACAGGCCGAGTACAATGAGCAGTTCTTC,CASSVQAEYNEQFF
13,-,-,TRBV29-1,TRBJ2-2,TGCAGCGTTGGGCCGGTGGGCACCGGGGAGCTGTTTTTT,CSVGPVGTGELFF
15,-,TRBD1,TRBV7-9,TRBJ2-1,TGTGCCAGCAGCTCCCGACAGGGGTCCTACAATGAGCAGTTCTTC,CASSSRQGSYNEQFF